This passage covers 5 T cell receptor beta chains from one sample sequenced in a study of T cells after posttransplantation cyclophosphamide. The protocol was immunoSEQ multiplex PCR, while the TCRdb copy is restricted to in-frame clones and leaves out a portion. This sample carries approximately 39,000 clones, none of them present only once. Specimen: PBMCs. These receptors came from a man over 45 in good health, CMV-negative, and a related stem cell transplant donor.

This clone came up many times. This rearrangement joins TRBV7-8 to TRBJ2-2; the D is unclear. The CDR3 is made up of 11 amino acids. V was cut by 4 bases and J by 6 bases, with 3 bases left in between. Germline loops: CDR1 SGHVS, CDR2 FQNEAQ. CDR3 amino acids: CASSSSGELFF. CDR3 in DNA: TGTGCCAGCAGCTCGTCCGGGGAGCTGTTTTTT.

This clone was seen ten or more times. The chain joins TRBV4-1 to TRBJ2-2; TRBD1 is a possible D gene (6 bases). There are 13 residues in the CDR3. Germline V CDR1 and CDR2: MGHRA, YSYEKL. V was shortened by 6 bases and J by 7 bases, with 12 bases between the two germline ends. The CDR3 loop is CASRPVQGGELFF. The CDR3 DNA follows: TGCGCCAGCAGACCCGTACAGGGCGGGGAGCTGTTTTTT.

This clone was observed many times. The chain links TRBV9 to TRBJ2-1; 12 bases map to TRBD2. The CDR3 sequence is 16 residues long. The V segment lost 0 bases and the J segment 4 bases; nucleotides outside the gene matches: 2. Looked up from germline, CDR1 is SGDLS and CDR2 is YYNGEE. The DNA for the CDR3 is TGTGCCAGCAGCGTAGGTACTAGCGGGGGGTACAATGAGCAGTTCTTC. Its protein is CASSVGTSGGYNEQFF.

This clone was detected ten times or more. J is TRBJ2-3 and V is TRBV18; 10 bases agree with TRBD1. V dropped 4 bases and J dropped 5; count of bases not matched to a gene: 9. Germline values: CDR1 KGHSH, CDR2 LQKENI. This CDR3 region has 16 residues. This CDR3 reads CASSQLPGQGRDTQYF. CDR3 bases: TGTGCCAGCTCACAACTGCCGGGACAGGGGAGAGATACGCAGTATTTT.

This clone was found many times. The rearrangement links TRBV6-1 to TRBJ2-1, with D maybe TRBD1 (6 bases). This CDR3 comprises 15 residues. The V and J ends lost 4 bases and 2 bases respectively, with 12 bases between them. The germline V gene has CDR1 MNHNS and CDR2 SASEGT. The CDR3 reads CASSVEGVTYNEQFF. CDR3 nucleotide sequence: TGTGCCAGCAGTGTAGAGGGGGTCACCTACAATGAGCAGTTCTTC.